Included here is one TCR beta chain sequence, with context. Its target is not known. CDR3 size: 16 residues. Germline V gene lookup returns CDR1 PRHDT and CDR2 FYEKMQ (reference sequence). V was clipped by 3 bases and J by 1 base; unmatched bases: 3. This sample stems from a study of T cell repertoires in cytomegalovirus infection. The overall study: Matching HLA type and CMV infection were both indicated by public TCR beta signatures. Study-level results: Clonotypes of TCR beta that were HLA-C-restricted and CMV-specific dominated the ex vivo response. Pooled public TCR beta family frequency picked out CMV carriers with the relevant HLA.

TCRdb re-called the reads through MiXCR, storing one row per CDR3 protein. The sample has 250,000 or so distinct CDR3 sequences, around an eighth seen once. Input material: PBMCs. The V call is TRBV13, the J call TRBJ1-1; TRBD1 agrees at 12 bases. The receptor comes from a human donor in good health (CMV status not recorded). Some clones in this sample may be carry-over from other donors' samples. The CDR3, as DNA: TGTGCCAGCAGCTTGGGGACAGGGGGCCCGAACACTGAAGCTTTCTTT. Translated, it gives CASSLGTGGPNTEAFF.